This section outlines one T cell receptor beta chain sequence together with its context. The germline CDR1 and CDR2 sequences are SGHDT and YYEEEE. This CDR3 comprises 13 residues. V lost 2 bases and J lost 2, with 5 bases in between. In the authors' methods: Amplification from reference gene primers served as the basis for estimated nucleated cell counts. TCRdb's copy holds only in-frame clones and misses some; the assay was immunoSEQ multiplex PCR. The D gene and trimming were derived from the DNA, and the V and J assignments and clone size from that table. The sample has about 140,000 clones; around 84% are singletons. The data were obtained in a study of blood T cell repertoires in COVID-19. The overall study: There were acute and convalescent COVID-19 samples, and they came from the United States, Italy and Spain. Sources were T cells, B-cell-depleted T cells, or PBMCs; the material itself was cDNA or gDNA.

The clonotype was recovered from a woman aged 60-75 years with acute or convalescent COVID-19. What was sequenced was peripheral blood. V gene TRBV5-6 combines with J gene TRBJ1-5, with a weak D call TRBD1 (5 bases). In nucleotides, the CDR3 is TGTGCCAGCAGCTTCAGGGGCAATCAGCCCCAGCATTTT. Its translation is CASSFRGNQPQHF.